These 23 T cell receptor beta chains share one sample of origin, sequenced in a study of T cells in Graves' hyperthyroidism and ophthalmopathy. RNA transcripts provided the source from which TCR beta CDR3 regions were amplified. With the HTBI primer set, the TCR CDR3 went through a first round of RT-PCR. Each CDR3 protein gets one entry after TCRdb re-called the multiplex PCR reads with MiXCR. The sample contains 250,000 to 300,000 distinct CDR3 sequences, just over 14% of which appear only once. Sequencing was done on a sample of blood. The source of these receptors is a woman aged 40-49 years with Graves' hyperthyroidism that later progressed to Graves' ophthalmopathy.

This clonotype was seen repeatedly, ten times or more. The chain is built from TRBV12-3 or TRBV12-4 and TRBJ1-1; 7 nucleotides match TRBD1. The CDR3 runs 14 residues. V gave up 5 bases and J gave up 3 bases; unmatched junction bases: 6. The CDR3 region has the DNA TGTGCCAGCAGTCAGAGGGGGCCCGACACTGAAGCTTTCTTT. It encodes CASSQRGPDTEAFF.

This clonotype was detected ten times or more. V gene TRBV9 combines with J gene TRBJ1-1; the match to TRBD1 covers 8 bases. CDR1 SGDLS and CDR2 YYNGEE come from the germline V gene. CDR3 size: 15 residues. Germline trimming cut 3 bases from V and 8 bases from J; bases unmatched to any gene: 12. CDR3 sequence reads: CASSAPAGDRIEAFF. CDR3 nucleotide sequence: TGTGCCAGCAGCGCACCAGCCGGGGACAGGATAGAAGCTTTCTTT.

This clonotype showed up many times. The chain has TRBV7-3 and TRBJ2-5; possibly TRBD2 for D (5 bases). The germline V and J ends were trimmed by 2 bases and 5 bases, with 15 bases remaining between them. Germline V gene sequence: CDR1 SGHTA, CDR2 FQGTGA. The CDR3 is 15 amino acids. CDR3 sequence (DNA): TGTGCCAGCAGCTTAGGACTTTCGATCGGGGAGACCCAGTACTTC. This gives the protein CASSLGLSIGETQYF. Using reference TRBV7-3 and TRBJ2-5 for the parts outside the CDR3, the full variable domain is GAGVSQTPSNKVTEKGKYVELRCDPISGHTALYWYRQSLGQGPEFLIYFQGTGAADDSGLPNDRFFAVRPEGSVSTLKIQRTERGDSAVYLCASSLGLSIGETQYFGPGTRLLVL.

This clonotype was detected ten times or more. This sequence joins TRBV6-6 and TRBJ1-2, with D possibly being TRBD1 (6 bases). Trimming left V 0 bases short and J 4 bases short, with 18 bases between. Germline V lookup: CDR1 MNHNY, CDR2 SVGAGI (reference sequence). The CDR3 has 17 residues. CDR3 in amino acids: CASSYSAFTGRSYGYTF. The CDR3 region has the DNA TGTGCCAGCAGTTACTCTGCCTTCACAGGGAGGTCCTATGGCTACACCTTC.

This clonotype occurred many times. This sequence joins TRBV2 and TRBJ2-1, with 15 bases fitting TRBD2. This CDR3 region has 14 residues. CDR1 SNHLY and CDR2 FYNNEI come from the germline V gene. Trimming took 6 bases from V and 9 from J; bases not matched to a gene: 3. Here the CDR3 reads CASSGLAGGTEQFF. CDR3 nucleotide sequence: TGTGCCAGCAGCGGACTAGCGGGAGGGACTGAGCAGTTCTTC. The variable domain in full, completed from reference TRBV2 and TRBJ2-1, reads EPEVTQTPSHQVTQMGQEVILRCVPISNHLYFYWYRQILGQKVEFLVSFYNNEISEKSEIFDDQFSVERPDGSNFTLKIRSTKLEDSAMYFCASSGLAGGTEQFFGPGTRLTVL.

This clonotype was recorded many times. The chain has TRBV2 and TRBJ2-1; 14 bases are a match to TRBD2. V trimming: 5 bases; J trimming: 7 bases; junction bases outside the gene matches: 4. The CDR3 contains 15 residues. Germline loops: CDR1 SNHLY, CDR2 FYNNEI. The CDR3 DNA follows: TGTGCCAGCAGTTACGGGACTAGCGGGAGTAATGAGCAGTTCTTC. Residues: CASSYGTSGSNEQFF.

This clonotype has at least ten counts. The CDR3 reads CASSPFAGATDTQYF. CDR3 nucleotides: TGTGCCAGCAGTCCCTTTGCGGGAGCCACAGATACGCAGTATTTT. V usage is TRBV27 and J usage is TRBJ2-3, with TRBD2 matching 7 bases. CDR1 and CDR2 (germline): MNHEY, SMNVEV (reference sequence). The trim removed 5 bases at V and 2 bases at J, leaving 7 bases unmatched. The CDR3 has 15 amino acids.

There are many counts of this clonotype. This chain uses TRBV7-9 with TRBJ1-2, with D perhaps TRBD1 (6 bases). Trimming cost V 5 bases and J 3 bases, with 10 bases left between them. The germline CDR1 and CDR2 sequences are SEHNR and FQNEAQ (reference sequence). This CDR3 spans 13 amino acids. CDR3 sequence: CASSPDSHYGYTF. CDR3 in DNA: TGTGCCAGCAGCCCGGACAGCCACTATGGCTACACCTTC.

The chain has TRBV6-1 and TRBJ2-3, with D perhaps matching TRBD2 (6 bases). V lost 2 bases, J lost 2 bases, and 17 bases lay in between. Germline-derived CDR1 and CDR2 are MNHNS and SASEGT. This CDR3 is built from 17 residues. The CDR3 protein is CASSEFAGTTPTDTQYF. The DNA for the CDR3 is TGTGCCAGCAGTGAATTTGCGGGAACAACACCCACAGATACGCAGTATTTT.

The rearrangement links TRBV11-2 to TRBJ2-7; 7 bases fit TRBD1. Germline V gives CDR1 SGHAT, CDR2 FQNNGV. This CDR3 contains 15 residues. V trimming: 8 bases; J trimming: 7 bases; junction bases outside the gene matches: 17. The CDR3 spells CASGVGQVGTGEQYF. CDR3 nucleotides: TGTGCCAGCGGTGTAGGACAGGTTGGCACCGGGGAGCAGTACTTC.

Ten or more counts support this clonotype. For the CDR3, the DNA is TGTGCCACCAGCAGAAAACCCGGTATAGCGGGTAGCACAGATACGCAGTATTTT. Its translation: CATSRKPGIAGSTDTQYF. This chain links TRBV15 with TRBJ2-3; 7 bases agree with TRBD2. The CDR3 runs 18 residues. V dropped 2 bases and J dropped 0; count of bases not matched to a gene: 11. CDR1 and CDR2 (germline): LNHNV, YYDKDF (reference sequence).

The V gene is TRBV4-1, the J gene TRBJ2-1; 8 bases are a match to TRBD1. Per the germline V gene, CDR1 is MGHRA and CDR2 is YSYEKL. The J segment lost 4 bases and the V segment lost 0 bases, leaving 8 bases of the junction unmatched. The CDR3 runs to 17 residues. As DNA, the CDR3 is TGCGCCAGCAGCCAAGATAGGCAGGGGGCATTTTACAATGAGCAGTTCTTC. Translated, it gives CASSQDRQGAFYNEQFF.

This clonotype was seen only a few times. J is TRBJ2-2 and V is TRBV7-9; 8 bases fit TRBD1. V shed 5 bases and J 7 bases; nucleotides not matched to a gene: 9. The CDR3 has 15 amino acids. Germline lookup yields CDR1 SEHNR and CDR2 FQNEAQ (reference sequence). The chain's CDR3 is CASSQRDRLGGELFF. Written as DNA, the CDR3 is TGTGCCAGCAGCCAGAGGGACAGGCTGGGCGGGGAGCTGTTTTTT.

In its sample, this clonotype was seen many times. The chain is built from TRBV5-1 and TRBJ1-1; 8 bases match TRBD1. Germline CDR1 and CDR2: SGHRS and YFSETQ. With 0 bases clipped from V and 4 bases from J, the junction kept 2 bases outside the gene matches. The CDR3 is made up of 14 amino acids. DNA for the CDR3: TGCGCCAGCAGCTTGGGGACAGGGTCCACTGAAGCTTTCTTT. Translated: CASSLGTGSTEAFF.

The chain carries TRBV20-1 and TRBJ2-2, with D perhaps matching TRBD2 (6 bases). V was cut by 5 bases and J by 5 bases, with 15 bases left in between. This CDR3 is 14 amino acids long. CDR1 is DFQATT and CDR2 is SNEGSKA in the germline V gene (reference sequence). CDR3 loop: CSARRAGPTGELFF. CDR3 DNA sequence: TGCAGTGCTCGGAGGGCGGGACCGACCGGGGAGCTGTTTTTT.

In its sample, this clonotype was seen many times. The CDR3 region has the DNA TGTGCCAGCAGCTCCGTGGGCGGGGCGAAAGCCCAGCCCCAGCATTTT. As protein: CASSSVGGAKAQPQHF. The chain couples TRBV7-9 to TRBJ1-5; TRBD1 might be the D (5 bases). CDR1 is SEHNR, CDR2 FQNEAQ, per germline (reference sequence). V lost 4 bases and J 7 bases, leaving 20 bases between the germline ends. The CDR3 is made up of 16 amino acids.

This clonotype was counted at least ten times. This chain links TRBV10-3 with TRBJ2-7; TRBD1 aligns across 7 bases. This CDR3 contains 15 residues. Germline V gene data show CDR1 as ENHRY and CDR2 as SYGVKD. Unmatched junction bases numbered 8, after V lost 4 bases and J lost 2 bases. CDR3 in DNA: TGTGCCATCAGTGTGTTAGGGACAGCGCCCTACGAGCAGTACTTC. As protein: CAISVLGTAPYEQYF.

This clonotype was recorded many times. The rearrangement links TRBV6-1 to TRBJ1-4; tentative D call: TRBD1 (5 bases). The CDR3 totals 14 residues. Between the trimmed V and J ends, which lost 11 bases and 0 bases, there was a span of 13 bases. CDR1 MNHNS and CDR2 SASEGT come from the germline V gene. The DNA for the CDR3 is TGTGCCTCCTCGGGGGTAACAACTAATGAAAAACTGTTTTTT. Amino acid sequence: CASSGVTTNEKLFF.

This clonotype was seen repeatedly, ten times or more. The chain carries TRBV20-1 and TRBJ2-3; 10 positions agree with TRBD1. Germline V lookup: CDR1 DFQATT, CDR2 SNEGSKA (reference sequence). Trimming cost V 2 bases and J 6 bases; bases outside gene matches: 5. CDR3 length: 14 amino acids. The CDR3 is CSARWDRGVDTQYF. The CDR3 coding sequence is TGCAGTGCTAGATGGGACAGGGGAGTTGATACGCAGTATTTT.

This clonotype was seen at least ten times. The chain recombines TRBV10-3 with TRBJ2-7; D may be TRBD1 or TRBD2 (6 bases each). Germline loops: CDR1 ENHRY, CDR2 SYGVKD. The CDR3 is 15 amino acids. Trimming removed 6 bases from V and 1 base from J, with 16 bases in between. The CDR3 nucleotides are TGTGCCATCAGCGGGGGCCCCGGGGGATCCTACGAGCAGTACTTC. This codes for CAISGGPGGSYEQYF.

This clonotype was counted only a few times. In nucleotides, the CDR3 is TGCAGTGCTAGAAGACTAATCCTAGCCAAAAACATTCAGTACTTC. Residues: CSARRLILAKNIQYF. This chain joins TRBV20-1 and TRBJ2-4; the D gene is possibly TRBD2 (5 bases). Germline V gives CDR1 DFQATT, CDR2 SNEGSKA (reference sequence). V shed 2 bases and J shed 0 bases, with 11 bases lying between them. The CDR3 contains 15 residues.

This clonotype was seen many times. V usage is TRBV9 and J usage is TRBJ2-1, with D possibly being TRBD2 (5 bases). CDR1 and CDR2 (germline): SGDLS, YYNGEE. CDR3 size: 15 residues. The V and J ends lost 1 base and 6 bases respectively, with 14 bases between them. CDR3 sequence (DNA): TGTGCCAGCAGCGTAACCAGTGGACTTCCCAATGAGCAGTTCTTC. Its translation is CASSVTSGLPNEQFF.

This clonotype was seen at least ten times. The chain recombines TRBV6-5 with TRBJ2-3; 9 nucleotides agree with TRBD2. The germline V gene has CDR1 MNHEY and CDR2 SVGAGI. The CDR3 loop spans 15 amino acids. V gave up 2 bases and J gave up 2 bases; unmatched junction bases: 2. As DNA, the CDR3 is TGTGCCAGCAGTTACCTAGCGGGATTCACAGATACGCAGTATTTT. This sequence encodes CASSYLAGFTDTQYF.